The 29 T cell receptor beta chains listed next were all sequenced from one sample in a study of patients and donors after allogeneic stem cell transplantation. TCRdb re-analysed the RT-PCR reads in MiXCR, keeping a single row per CDR3 protein. The table shows hundreds of thousands of distinct CDR3 sequences, with about a sixth occurring only once. Source material: blood, either unsorted or a sorted T cell fraction (not recorded which). All receptors come from a human donor who was either an allogeneic HSCT recipient or a stem cell or donor lymphocyte infusion donor (not recorded which). It is not recorded whose cells these are; they may come from a transplant donor.

The rearrangement uses TRBV20-1 and TRBJ2-7; possible D gene TRBD1, 6 bases. V shed 1 base and J shed 4 bases, with 11 bases lying between them. This CDR3 is built from 13 residues. Germline lookup yields CDR1 DFQATT and CDR2 SNEGSKA (reference sequence). The CDR3 nucleotides read TGCAGTGCTAGAGCCGGCAGGGGTTACGAGCAGTACTTC. Protein: CSARAGRGYEQYF.

V and J are TRBV18 and TRBJ1-2; 9 nucleotides match TRBD1. J gave up 4 bases and V 3 bases, and 3 bases lay outside the gene matches. Germline CDR1 KGHSH, CDR2 LQKENI. The CDR3 is 14 residues long. CDR3 in DNA: TGTGCCAGCTCACCTCTGACAGGGGGCTATGGCTACACCTTC. Protein product: CASSPLTGGYGYTF. The whole variable domain, remainder taken from reference TRBV18 and TRBJ1-2, is NAGVMQNPRHLVRRRGQEARLRCSPMKGHSHVYWYRQLPEEGLKFMVYLQKENIIDESGMPKERFSAEFPKEGPSILRIQQVVRGDSAAYFCASSPLTGGYGYTFGSGTRLTVV.

The chain couples TRBV25-1 to TRBJ2-7; TRBD1 matches at 8 bases. The CDR3 has 13 amino acids. Looked up from germline, CDR1 is MGHDK and CDR2 is SYGVNS. With 8 bases clipped from V and 4 bases from J, the junction kept 7 bases outside the gene matches. In nucleotides, the CDR3 is TGTGCCAGCCGGACAGGGATGGGGTACGAGCAGTACTTC. Protein: CASRTGMGYEQYF.

This clonotype appeared many times. This rearrangement joins TRBV9 to TRBJ2-3; TRBD2 might be the D (6 bases). CDR1 is SGDLS, CDR2 YYNGEE, per germline. The CDR3 spans 14 residues. The V end was cut by 5 bases, the J end by 2 bases, with 12 bases between. CDR3 in DNA: TGTGCCAGCAGTCGGGGGATCGACACAGATACGCAGTATTTT. Encoded protein: CASSRGIDTDTQYF.

The chain carries TRBV5-1 and TRBJ2-5; 12 bases map to TRBD1. Germline CDR1 and CDR2: SGHRS and YFSETQ. Trimming at V came to 3 bases and at J to 3 bases, leaving 6 bases not matched to a gene. CDR3 length: 16 amino acids. Here the CDR3 DNA reads TGCGCCAGCAGCTGGGGACAGGGGGCAAAAGAAGAGACCCAGTACTTC. As protein: CASSWGQGAKEETQYF.

This clonotype was seen at least ten times. V gene TRBV7-9 combines with J gene TRBJ1-2, with TRBD1 as a possible D gene (6 bases). CDR3 size: 12 residues. Germline CDR1 and CDR2: SEHNR and FQNEAQ (reference sequence). Trimming took off 4 bases at V and 8 bases at J, with 11 bases between the two ends. CDR3 bases: TGTGCCAGCAGCTCACACAGGGACGGCTACACCTTC. Translation: CASSSHRDGYTF.

At least ten counts were recorded for this clonotype. The chain carries TRBV10-3 and TRBJ2-3; D uncertain. CDR3 length: 12 residues. V lost 5 bases and J 5 bases, leaving 8 bases between the germline ends. Germline V gene sequence: CDR1 ENHRY, CDR2 SYGVKD. In nucleotides, the CDR3 is TGTGCCATCAGTCAGTGGGGAGATACGCAGTATTTT. This sequence encodes CAISQWGDTQYF.

The chain recombines TRBV6-5 with TRBJ2-1, with 7 bases fitting TRBD1. The V segment lost 2 bases and the J segment 4 bases; nucleotides outside the gene matches: 8. Germline V gene data show CDR1 as MNHEY and CDR2 as SVGAGI. The length of the CDR3 is 16 residues. CDR3 DNA sequence: TGTGCCAGCAGTTACAATCAGGGGGATGGTTACAATGAGCAGTTCTTC. As protein: CASSYNQGDGYNEQFF.

This clonotype was seen more than once but under ten times. The chain joins TRBV21-1 to TRBJ2-7; the DNA was not compared with TRBD1, the D call given in the table. TRBV21-1 is a known pseudogene. This CDR3 has 16 amino acids. The CDR3 sequence: CASSQNMQGANYEQYF. The CDR3 region has the DNA TGTGCCAGCAGCCAAAACATGCAGGGGGCGAACTACGAGCAGTACTTC.

This clonotype was detected a few times. The V gene is TRBV5-1, the J gene TRBJ2-2; no definite D call. The CDR3 covers 13 residues. The ends were cut back, 2 bases at V and 5 bases at J, with 7 bases in the middle. Germline V gives CDR1 SGHRS, CDR2 YFSETQ. The CDR3 DNA is TGCGCCAGCAGCTTCGGGCAAACCGGGGAGCTGTTTTTT. Protein sequence: CASSFGQTGELFF.

V usage is TRBV4-3 and J usage is TRBJ1-1; no firm D call. Trimming took 2 bases from V and 8 from J, leaving 12 bases between them. In germline, CDR1 is LGHNA, CDR2 YSLEER. CDR3 length equals 13 residues. As DNA, the CDR3 is TGCGCCAGCAGCCAATCGGACGGGTTGGAAGCTTTCTTT. Translating it yields CASSQSDGLEAFF.

This clonotype came up many times. The CDR3 DNA reads as TGCAGTGCTAGAGATCCGGGAGGTGCGGGAGTTAAGGTCCCCTACGAGCAGTACTTC. Protein product: CSARDPGGAGVKVPYEQYF. The rearrangement joins TRBV20-1 to TRBJ2-7, with 7 bases lining up with TRBD2. The V gene end was trimmed by 0 bases and the J gene end by 2 bases; junction bases not matched to a gene: 19. Looked up from germline, CDR1 is DFQATT and CDR2 is SNEGSKA (reference sequence). The CDR3 sequence is 19 residues long.

This sequence joins TRBV19 and TRBJ2-3; no clear D gene. The ends were cut back, 3 bases at V and 2 bases at J, with 9 bases in the middle. The CDR3 is 14 amino acids. Germline V gene data show CDR1 as LNHDA and CDR2 as SQIVND (reference sequence). This CDR3 reads CASSIRGPTDTQYF. The CDR3 DNA reads as TGTGCCAGTAGTATTCGCGGACCCACAGATACGCAGTATTTT.

This chain joins TRBV6-4 and TRBJ1-6; D gene uncertain. The CDR3 is 14 residues long. Germline CDR1 MRHNA, CDR2 SNTAGT. V was shortened by 2 bases and J by 7 bases, with 9 bases between the two germline ends. The CDR3 loop is CASSDKSENSPLHF. CDR3 nucleotide sequence: TGTGCCAGCAGTGACAAATCCGAGAATTCACCCCTCCACTTT.

This clonotype occurred a few times. The chain recombines TRBV20-1 with TRBJ1-1; a possible D gene is TRBD1 (5 bases). Trimming stripped 5 bases from V and 8 bases from J, with 21 bases between. Germline assignment: CDR1 DFQATT and CDR2 SNEGSKA (reference sequence). The CDR3 covers 14 residues. CDR3 sequence: CSARRVKGPLEAFF. CDR3 nucleotides: TGCAGTGCTCGCCGGGTGAAGGGGCCGTTGGAAGCTTTCTTT.

This clonotype was picked up a small number of times. This rearrangement joins TRBV9 to TRBJ1-4, with 11 bases fitting TRBD1. After removal of 3 bases from V and 8 bases from J, the junction contained 6 bases not matched to a gene. Germline V lookup: CDR1 SGDLS, CDR2 YYNGEE. The CDR3 spans 15 residues. The CDR3 region is CASSEGTGGFEKLFF. DNA for the CDR3: TGTGCCAGCAGCGAGGGGACAGGGGGTTTCGAAAAACTGTTTTTT.

This clonotype was seen a few times. This chain links TRBV10-3 with TRBJ1-3, with TRBD1 as a possible D gene (5 bases). This CDR3 contains 15 residues. Germline values: CDR1 ENHRY, CDR2 SYGVKD. The germline V and J ends were trimmed by 6 bases and 8 bases, with 20 bases remaining between them. This CDR3 is CAIRPWGTARDTIYF. The CDR3, as DNA: TGTGCCATCAGACCGTGGGGGACCGCCCGTGACACCATATATTTT.

This clonotype was detected ten times or more. This chain's CDR3 is CASRGPGDNQPQHF. In DNA form, the CDR3 reads TGCGCCAGCAGAGGCCCGGGAGACAATCAGCCCCAGCATTTT. The gene calls are TRBV5-1 and TRBJ1-5; no clear D. Germline assignment: CDR1 SGHRS and CDR2 YFSETQ. CDR3 length: 14 amino acids. The V gene lost 5 bases and the J gene lost 3 bases, with 12 bases spanning the gap.

This clonotype has only a few counts. The chain employs TRBV14 and TRBJ1-1, with TRBD1 matching over 8 bases. The CDR3 loop spans 16 amino acids. The ends lost 1 base at V and 3 bases at J; junction bases unmatched: 7. Germline lookup yields CDR1 SGHDN and CDR2 FVKESK. The chain's CDR3 is CASSQVPGQAYTEAFF. The CDR3 DNA sequence: TGTGCCAGCAGCCAAGTCCCGGGACAGGCATACACTGAAGCTTTCTTT. The entire variable domain, with the rest obtained from reference TRBV14 and TRBJ1-1, is as follows: EAGVTQFPSHSVIEKGQTVTLRCDPISGHDNLYWYRRVMGKEIKFLLHFVKESKQDESGMPNNRFLAERTGGTYSTLKVQPAELEDSGVYFCASSQVPGQAYTEAFFGQGTRLTVV.

The chain has TRBV12-3 or TRBV12-4 and TRBJ2-7; TRBD1 matches 7 bases. The CDR3 sequence is 17 residues long. J lost 2 bases, V lost 4 bases, and 14 bases had no gene match. The CDR3 nucleotides read TGTGCCAGCAGTTCCTCCCCGCGACAGGGTGACGCCTACGAGCAGTACTTC. This encodes CASSSSPRQGDAYEQYF.

The chain employs TRBV7-6 and TRBJ2-7, with 7 positions matching TRBD2. The V gene's germline CDR1 is SGHVS and CDR2 FNYEAQ. The V gene end was trimmed by 1 base and the J gene end by 5 bases; junction bases not matched to a gene: 5. The CDR3 spans 14 residues. CDR3 residues: CASSLGQGGDEQYF. CDR3 DNA: TGTGCCAGCAGCTTAGGTCAGGGAGGGGACGAGCAGTACTTC.

The chain couples TRBV30 to TRBJ1-5, with D unresolved. CDR1 is GTSNPN and CDR2 is SVGIG in the germline V gene (reference sequence). Trimming stripped 1 base from V and 2 bases from J, with 12 bases between. The CDR3 extends over 15 amino acids. CDR3 bases: TGTGCCTGGAGTGACGAAGGGTTCGGCAATCAGCCCCAGCATTTT. Translation gives CAWSDEGFGNQPQHF.

The chain is built from TRBV15 and TRBJ2-7; D gene uncertain. V was cut by 0 bases and J by 4 bases, with 7 bases left in between. This CDR3 is built from 13 residues. Per germline, CDR1 LNHNV and CDR2 YYDKDF (reference sequence). The CDR3 bases are TGTGCCACCAGCAGAGAACCCTCGTACGAGCAGTACTTC. The encoded protein is CATSREPSYEQYF.

CDR3 DNA sequence: TGTGCCAGCAGCGTGCCACAGTGGCAAGGAGACAATGAGCAGTTCTTC. Residues: CASSVPQWQGDNEQFF. The chain combines TRBV9 with TRBJ2-1; unclear D gene. V gave up 2 bases and J gave up 5 bases, with 17 bases separating them. Germline-derived CDR1 and CDR2 are SGDLS and YYNGEE. The CDR3 is made up of 16 amino acids.

A few counts support this clonotype. The chain links TRBV12-3 or TRBV12-4 to TRBJ2-7; no definite D call. This CDR3 has 13 residues. V was pared by 6 bases and J by 6 bases, with 15 bases between. The CDR3 sequence: CASSAVDVLEQYF. In DNA, the CDR3 is TGTGCCAGCAGCGCGGTTGATGTCCTCGAGCAGTACTTC.

The chain uses TRBV12-3 or TRBV12-4 and TRBJ2-7, with 9 bases matching TRBD1. The trim removed 5 bases at V and 1 base at J, leaving 3 bases unmatched. This CDR3 has 14 residues. The CDR3 region is CASSNGQGSYEQYF. CDR3 DNA: TGTGCCAGCAGTAACGGACAGGGGTCCTACGAGCAGTACTTC.

This clonotype was seen only a few times. V and J are TRBV12-3 or TRBV12-4 and TRBJ2-7; the D gene could be TRBD1 or TRBD2 (5 bases each). The CDR3 runs 15 residues. The V gene lost 5 bases and the J gene lost 6 bases, with 20 bases spanning the gap. As DNA, the CDR3 is TGTGCCAGCAGTCCCTACCGGGACGGAGCGGTCGAGCAGTACTTC. Translating it yields CASSPYRDGAVEQYF.

This sequence joins TRBV12-5 and TRBJ2-1; no clear D. Trimming took off 5 bases at V and 10 bases at J, with 3 bases between the two ends. Germline CDR1 LGHNT, CDR2 FRNRAP. CDR3 size: 9 residues. CDR3 sequence (DNA): TGTGCTAGTGGTCCAGAGCAGTTCTTC. Translation gives CASGPEQFF.

This clonotype is a singleton in its sample. The rearrangement links TRBV4-3 to TRBJ2-7; D uncertain. V was cut by 1 base and J by 2 bases, with 24 bases left in between. The CDR3 runs to 19 residues. Germline V CDR1 and CDR2: LGHNA, YSLEER. The CDR3 nucleotides are TGCGCCAGCAGCCAAGGTTTTAAGGCTGGGATTGGGTTCGCCTACGAGCAGTACTTC. Encoded protein: CASSQGFKAGIGFAYEQYF.